Presented here are 27 T cell receptor beta chains from one specimen sequenced in a study of cytomegalovirus exposure and HLA in healthy donors. PCR involved 60 Vbeta and 13 Jbeta primers. The repertoire was sequenced with immunoSEQ multiplex PCR; TCRdb's copy has only in-frame clones and lacks some. Here the sample spans tens of thousands of clones, more than 70% being singletons. Sequences were obtained from PBMCs. The origin of the receptors is a man between 35 and 55 years old in good health and CMV-seronegative.

The chain couples TRBV4-1 to TRBJ1-2, with 7 bases that match TRBD1. CDR1 MGHRA and CDR2 YSYEKL come from the germline V gene. CDR3 length equals 13 residues. The V gene end was trimmed by 1 base and the J gene end by 6 bases; junction bases not matched to a gene: 2. The CDR3 DNA sequence: TGCGCCAGCAGCCAAGCTACAGGGGATGGCTACACCTTC. It encodes CASSQATGDGYTF.

V is TRBV14 and J is TRBJ2-1; D is possibly TRBD2 (5 bases). The germline V and J ends were trimmed by 4 bases and 5 bases, with 15 bases remaining between them. Germline lookup yields CDR1 SGHDN and CDR2 FVKESK. The length of the CDR3 is 15 residues. Written as DNA, the CDR3 is TGTGCCAGCAGCCCTCGGGAACGGGTCAACAATGAGCAGTTCTTC. Protein: CASSPRERVNNEQFF.

This clone was observed a few times. J is TRBJ2-3 and V is TRBV7-9; TRBD2 matches at 12 bases. The length of the CDR3 is 19 residues. V shed 5 bases, J shed 2 bases, and the junction held 14 bases outside the gene matches. The germline gives CDR1 SEHNR, CDR2 FQNEAQ (reference sequence). CDR3 residues: CASSDNRVLAGGITDTQYF. In DNA, the CDR3 is TGTGCCAGCAGCGACAACAGGGTGCTAGCGGGGGGGATCACAGATACGCAGTATTTT.

This CDR3 is CASSFRLLQQGADTQYF. The CDR3 DNA reads as TGTGCCAGCAGTTTCCGTCTGCTTCAGCAGGGCGCAGATACGCAGTATTTT. The J gene is TRBJ2-3, the V gene TRBV27; TRBD1 might be the D (5 bases). Germline lookup yields CDR1 MNHEY and CDR2 SMNVEV (reference sequence). The V end was cut by 3 bases, the J end by 4 bases, with 20 bases between. This CDR3 region has 17 residues.

This chain uses TRBV7-3 with TRBJ2-1, with D possibly being TRBD2 (6 bases). The CDR3 is made up of 15 amino acids. CDR1 SGHTA and CDR2 FQGTGA come from the germline V gene. V was trimmed by 0 bases and J by 6 bases, leaving 12 bases between them. CDR3 sequence: CASSLTPTSPNEQFF. The CDR3 region has the DNA TGTGCCAGCAGCTTAACCCCAACTAGCCCCAATGAGCAGTTCTTC.

This sequence joins TRBV19 and TRBJ1-1; D may be TRBD1 (5 bases). The CDR3 length is 17 residues. The germline gives CDR1 LNHDA, CDR2 SQIVND (reference sequence). The ends were cut back, 3 bases at V and 0 bases at J, with 17 bases in the middle. The CDR3 loop reads CASSIQGRGRMNTEAFF. The CDR3 coding sequence is TGTGCCAGTAGTATCCAGGGTCGAGGACGCATGAACACTGAAGCTTTCTTT.

V gene TRBV7-2 combines with J gene TRBJ2-3; 9 nucleotides line up with TRBD2. Germline CDR1 SGHTA, CDR2 FQGNSA. CDR3 length equals 18 residues. The J segment lost 5 bases and the V segment lost 5 bases, leaving 17 bases of the junction unmatched. In DNA form, the CDR3 reads TGTGCCAGCAGCCCCCAATTTCCTAGCGGGAATTCAAGAGATACGCAGTATTTT. Translation gives CASSPQFPSGNSRDTQYF.

The chain couples TRBV7-9 to TRBJ2-5; 11 bases are a match to TRBD2. The J call may be faulty, since TRBJ2-7 better matches the DNA end. The length of the CDR3 is 15 residues. CDR1 is SEHNR, CDR2 FQNEAQ, per germline (reference sequence). In DNA, the CDR3 is TGTGCCAGCAGCATACTAGCGGGGGATTCCTACGAGCAGTACTTC. Residues: CASSILAGDSYEQYF.

This clone was seen a handful of times. The chain uses TRBV28 and TRBJ2-7, with 10 positions matching TRBD1. The trim removed 6 bases at V and 4 bases at J, leaving 3 bases unmatched. The length of the CDR3 is 13 residues. Germline CDR1 MDHEN, CDR2 SYDVKM. The CDR3 protein is CASRGQGWYEQYF. The CDR3 nucleotides read TGTGCCAGCAGGGGACAGGGGTGGTACGAGCAGTACTTC.

J is TRBJ2-5 and V is TRBV7-9, with TRBD1 matching 9 bases. The DNA end is more similar to TRBJ2-7, so the J call may be wrong. Germline V CDR1 and CDR2: SEHNR, FQNEAQ (reference sequence). The CDR3 length is 14 residues. In DNA form, the CDR3 reads TGTGCCAGCAGCCATGGACAGGGGACCTACGAGCAGTACTTC. This codes for CASSHGQGTYEQYF.

The chain carries TRBV6-6 and TRBJ1-1; D call uncertain. V lost 0 bases and J 2 bases, leaving 7 bases between the germline ends. Germline CDR1 reads MNHNY; CDR2 reads SVGAGI (reference sequence). This CDR3 is 14 amino acids long. The CDR3: CASSYSRYNTEAFF. In nucleotides, the CDR3 is TGTGCCAGCAGTTACTCGAGGTACAACACTGAAGCTTTCTTT.

The CDR3 is CASRDSGYNSPLHF. In DNA, the CDR3 is TGTGCCAGCAGAGATTCAGGCTATAATTCACCCCTCCACTTT. The chain employs TRBV6-6 and TRBJ1-6; D gene uncertain. The CDR3 has 14 residues. V shed 6 bases and J shed 3 bases, with 9 bases lying between them. Germline V lookup: CDR1 MNHNY, CDR2 SVGAGI (reference sequence).

Points on this clone: The junction does not match germline at one end; this may be a read error. J is TRBJ1-5 and V is TRBV27; possible D gene TRBD1, 6 bases. CDR1 and CDR2 (germline): MNHEY, SMNVEV (reference sequence). This CDR3 is built from 16 residues. CDR3 nucleotides: TGTGCCAGCAGTTACCGAACAGGGTATGGCAATCAGCCCCGGCATTTT. It specifies CASSYRTGYGNQPRHF.

This chain connects TRBV5-6 to TRBJ2-7; D is unclear. Germline CDR1 SGHDT, CDR2 YYEEEE. V lost 0 bases and J lost 3, with 10 bases in between. CDR3 size: 14 residues. For the CDR3, the DNA is TGTGCCAGCAGCTTGGTTTCGGCTAGCTACGAGCAGTACTTC. Residues: CASSLVSASYEQYF.

The chain employs TRBV5-1 and TRBJ1-6; D might be TRBD1 (6 bases). The CDR3 runs to 14 residues. Germline lookup yields CDR1 SGHRS and CDR2 YFSETQ. Deletions cut 4 bases from V and 8 bases from J, with 13 bases between. CDR3: CASSLTGSDSPLHF. The CDR3 bases are TGCGCCAGCAGCCTAACAGGGTCAGATTCACCCCTCCACTTT. Using reference TRBV5-1 and TRBJ1-6 for the parts outside the CDR3, the full variable domain is KAGVTQTPRYLIKTRGQQVTLSCSPISGHRSVSWYQQTPGQGLQFLFEYFSETQRNKGNFPGRFSGRQFSNSRSEMNVSTLELGDSALYLCASSLTGSDSPLHFGNGTRLTVT.

The chain links TRBV29-1 to TRBJ2-3; 7 positions match TRBD1. The V and J ends lost 7 bases and 2 bases, in that order; junction bases with no gene match: 3. Germline loops: CDR1 SQVTM, CDR2 ANQGSEA. The CDR3 contains 12 residues. CDR3: CSADRDTDTQYF. The CDR3 bases are TGCAGCGCTGACAGGGACACAGATACGCAGTATTTT.

V usage is TRBV2 and J usage is TRBJ1-5, with D tentatively TRBD1 (5 bases). Looked up from germline, CDR1 is SNHLY and CDR2 is FYNNEI. Trimming stripped 8 bases from V and 6 bases from J, with 17 bases between. The CDR3 runs 14 residues. CDR3 nucleotide sequence: TGTGCCAGCTCGCGTAGGGGCGCTAGTCAGCCCCAGCATTTT. Residues: CASSRRGASQPQHF.

V usage is TRBV25-1 and J usage is TRBJ2-1; D unresolved. This CDR3 comprises 14 residues. Between the trimmed V and J ends, which lost 7 bases and 0 bases, there was a span of 10 bases. The germline V gene encodes CDR1 MGHDK and CDR2 SYGVNS. Written as DNA, the CDR3 is TGTGCCAGCACCCCAGGTAACTCCTACAATGAGCAGTTCTTC. Translated, it gives CASTPGNSYNEQFF.

The chain uses TRBV6-6 and TRBJ2-1, with a possible D match to TRBD2 (6 bases). The germline V and J ends were trimmed by 7 bases and 12 bases, with 13 bases remaining between them. The length of the CDR3 is 11 residues. The germline V gene encodes CDR1 MNHNY and CDR2 SVGAGI (reference sequence). The DNA for the CDR3 is TGTGCCAGCACGGCGGACTACGTGCAGTTCTTC. Translating gives CASTADYVQFF.

The gene calls are TRBV19 and TRBJ1-5, with D unclear. Germline V gene lookup returns CDR1 LNHDA and CDR2 SQIVND (reference sequence). Trimming took off 3 bases at V and 5 bases at J, with 8 bases between the two ends. The length of the CDR3 is 13 residues. DNA of the CDR3: TGTGCCAGTAGTATGGTGGCAGATCAGCCCCAGCATTTT. It codes for CASSMVADQPQHF.

This sequence joins TRBV5-1 and TRBJ2-1; perhaps TRBD2 as D (5 bases). V dropped 1 base and J dropped 8 bases, with 7 bases sitting between them. The V gene's germline CDR1 is SGHRS and CDR2 YFSETQ. The CDR3 totals 12 residues. This chain's CDR3 is CASSLRGDEQFF. The CDR3 DNA is TGCGCCAGCAGCTTGCGGGGTGATGAGCAGTTCTTC. Complete variable domain (other parts from reference TRBV5-1 and TRBJ2-1): KAGVTQTPRYLIKTRGQQVTLSCSPISGHRSVSWYQQTPGQGLQFLFEYFSETQRNKGNFPGRFSGRQFSNSRSEMNVSTLELGDSALYLCASSLRGDEQFFGPGTRLTVL.

The V gene is TRBV18, the J gene TRBJ2-7; D unclear. This CDR3 comprises 15 residues. Deletions cut 6 bases from V and 1 base from J, with 16 bases between. In germline, CDR1 is KGHSH, CDR2 LQKENI. CDR3 residues: CASSLDTTGSYEQYF. The CDR3 coding sequence is TGTGCCAGCTCCCTCGACACCACTGGTTCCTACGAGCAGTACTTC.

This clone was counted between two and nine times. This chain joins TRBV11-2 and TRBJ1-2, with D hard to call. Germline loops: CDR1 SGHAT, CDR2 FQNNGV. Trimming left V 7 bases short and J 4 bases short, with 10 bases between. This CDR3 comprises 12 residues. The CDR3 sequence: CASTGDPYGYTF. CDR3 DNA sequence: TGTGCCAGCACCGGGGATCCCTATGGCTACACCTTC.

On this clone: Other DNA variants within this sample encode the same CDR3. This chain links TRBV5-1 with TRBJ2-2, with TRBD1 identical over 7 bases. Germline V gene sequence: CDR1 SGHRS, CDR2 YFSETQ. The V segment lost 2 bases and the J segment 1 base; nucleotides outside the gene matches: 11. The CDR3 consists of 18 residues. The CDR3: CASSFRPRGQLNTGELFF. As DNA, the CDR3 is TGCGCCAGCAGCTTTAGACCCCGGGGACAGCTGAACACCGGGGAGCTGTTTTTT.

The chain combines TRBV5-4 with TRBJ2-7; 9 nucleotides line up with TRBD1. V shed 3 bases and J 5 bases; nucleotides not matched to a gene: 6. CDR3 size: 14 residues. Germline loops: CDR1 SGHNT, CDR2 YYREEE (reference sequence). The CDR3 DNA is TGTGCCAGCAGCTCCGGGACAGGGAGCCACGAGCAGTACTTC. This encodes CASSSGTGSHEQYF. The full variable domain, in which reference TRBV5-4 and TRBJ2-7 provide the parts outside the CDR3, is ETGVTQSPTHLIKTRGQQVTLRCSSQSGHNTVSWYQQALGQGPQFIFQYYREEENGRGNFPPRFSGLQFPNYSSELNVNALELDDSALYLCASSSGTGSHEQYFGPGTRLTVT.

This chain joins TRBV7-7 and TRBJ2-7, with 14 bases fitting TRBD2. The CDR3 loop spans 15 amino acids. CDR1 and CDR2 (germline): SSHAT, FNYEAQ (reference sequence). With V trimmed by 4 bases and J by 4 bases, 3 bases remained unmatched. CDR3 sequence reads: CASSSGTSGSYEQYF. CDR3 bases: TGTGCCAGCAGCTCCGGGACTAGCGGGAGTTACGAGCAGTACTTC.

The chain carries TRBV9 and TRBJ1-6; no definite D call. Per germline, CDR1 SGDLS and CDR2 YYNGEE. Trimming left V 2 bases short and J 5 bases short, with 11 bases between. This CDR3 is built from 15 residues. The CDR3: CASSVSGLNNSPLHF. The CDR3 coding sequence is TGTGCCAGCAGCGTCTCGGGATTAAATAATTCACCCCTCCACTTT. Full variable domain (outside the CDR3, taken from reference TRBV9 and TRBJ1-6): DSGVTQTPKHLITATGQRVTLRCSPRSGDLSVYWYQQSLDQGLQFLIQYYNGEERAKGNILERFSAQQFPDLHSELNLSSLELGDSALYFCASSVSGLNNSPLHFGNGTRLTVT.